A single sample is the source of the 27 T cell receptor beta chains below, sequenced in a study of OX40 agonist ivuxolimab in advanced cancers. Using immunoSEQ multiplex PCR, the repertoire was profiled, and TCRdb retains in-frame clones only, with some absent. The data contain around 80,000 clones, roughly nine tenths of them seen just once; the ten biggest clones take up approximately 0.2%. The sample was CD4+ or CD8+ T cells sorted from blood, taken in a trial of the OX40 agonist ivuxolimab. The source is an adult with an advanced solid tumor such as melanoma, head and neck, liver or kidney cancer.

CDR3: CASSSGSTNEKLFF. CDR3 DNA sequence: TGTGCCAGCTCCTCAGGGTCGACTAATGAAAAACTGTTTTTT. The rearrangement uses TRBV28 and TRBJ1-4; possible D gene TRBD1, 5 bases. The CDR3 is 14 amino acids. Trimming took off 8 bases at V and 2 bases at J, with 12 bases between the two ends. Germline assignment: CDR1 MDHEN and CDR2 SYDVKM.

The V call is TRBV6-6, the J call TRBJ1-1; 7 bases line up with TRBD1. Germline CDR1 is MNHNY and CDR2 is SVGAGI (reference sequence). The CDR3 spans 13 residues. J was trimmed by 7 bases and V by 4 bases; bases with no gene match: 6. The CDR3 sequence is CASSSGQELEAFF. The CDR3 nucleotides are TGTGCCAGCAGTTCAGGACAGGAGCTTGAAGCTTTCTTT.

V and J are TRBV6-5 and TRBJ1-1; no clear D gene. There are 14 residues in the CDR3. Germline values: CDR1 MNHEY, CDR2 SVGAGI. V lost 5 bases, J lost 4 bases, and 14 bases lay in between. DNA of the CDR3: TGTGCCAGCAGTATACGGGCCGGGTCCACTGAAGCTTTCTTT. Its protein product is CASSIRAGSTEAFF.

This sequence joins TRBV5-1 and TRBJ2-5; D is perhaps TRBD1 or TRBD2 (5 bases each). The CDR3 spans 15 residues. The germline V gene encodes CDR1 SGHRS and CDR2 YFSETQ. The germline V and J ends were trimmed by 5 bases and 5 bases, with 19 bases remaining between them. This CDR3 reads CASRGELGPWETQYF. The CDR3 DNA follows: TGCGCCAGCAGGGGGGAACTAGGGCCCTGGGAGACCCAGTACTTC.

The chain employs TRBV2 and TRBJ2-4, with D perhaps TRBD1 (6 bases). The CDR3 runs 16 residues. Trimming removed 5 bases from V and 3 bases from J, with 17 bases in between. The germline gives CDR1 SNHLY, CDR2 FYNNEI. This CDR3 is CASSWVQGQVKNIQYF. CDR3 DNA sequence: TGTGCCAGCAGTTGGGTACAGGGTCAGGTCAAAAACATTCAGTACTTC.

The CDR3 region is CASSLGVGQGGTGELFF. CDR3 nucleotide sequence: TGCGCCAGCAGCTTGGGAGTGGGACAGGGCGGAACCGGGGAGCTGTTTTTT. V gene TRBV5-1 combines with J gene TRBJ2-2; 9 bases align to TRBD1. CDR3 length: 17 residues. V gave up 0 bases and J gave up 5 bases; unmatched junction bases: 8. Germline CDR1 reads SGHRS; CDR2 reads YFSETQ.

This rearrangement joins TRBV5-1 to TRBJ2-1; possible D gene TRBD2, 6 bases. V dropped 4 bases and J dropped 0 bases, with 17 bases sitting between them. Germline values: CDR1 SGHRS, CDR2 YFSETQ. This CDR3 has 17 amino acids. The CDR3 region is CASSGGLVSSSYNEQFF. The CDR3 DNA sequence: TGCGCCAGCAGCGGGGGACTCGTTTCGAGCTCCTACAATGAGCAGTTCTTC.

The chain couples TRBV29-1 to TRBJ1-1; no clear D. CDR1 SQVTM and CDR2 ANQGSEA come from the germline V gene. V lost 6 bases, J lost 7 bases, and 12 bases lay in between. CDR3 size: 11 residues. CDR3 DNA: TGCAGCGTCGCTACAACTTATGAAGCTTTCTTT. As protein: CSVATTYEAFF.

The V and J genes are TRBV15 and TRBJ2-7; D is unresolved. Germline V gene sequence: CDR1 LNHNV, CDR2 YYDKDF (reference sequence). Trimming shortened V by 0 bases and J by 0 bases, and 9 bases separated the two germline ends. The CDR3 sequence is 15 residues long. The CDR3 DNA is TGTGCCACCAGCAGAGATTATGAGAGCTCCTACGAGCAGTACTTC. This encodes CATSRDYESSYEQYF.

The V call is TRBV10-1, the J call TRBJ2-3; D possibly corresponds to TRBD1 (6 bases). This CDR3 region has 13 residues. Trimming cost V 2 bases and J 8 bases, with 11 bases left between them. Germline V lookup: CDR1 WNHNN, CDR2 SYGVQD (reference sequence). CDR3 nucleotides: TGCGCCAGCAGTGAGGGGGACATCGCTACGCAGTATTTT. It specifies CASSEGDIATQYF.

The CDR3 is CASSQGGTGDVQETQYF. The CDR3 nucleotides read TGTGCCAGCAGCCAAGGTGGTACGGGGGACGTCCAAGAGACCCAGTACTTC. This rearrangement joins TRBV4-2 to TRBJ2-5; D may be TRBD2 (6 bases). V was cut by 1 base and J by 1 base, with 16 bases left in between. Germline V lookup: CDR1 LGHNA, CDR2 YNFKEQ. The CDR3 extends over 17 amino acids.

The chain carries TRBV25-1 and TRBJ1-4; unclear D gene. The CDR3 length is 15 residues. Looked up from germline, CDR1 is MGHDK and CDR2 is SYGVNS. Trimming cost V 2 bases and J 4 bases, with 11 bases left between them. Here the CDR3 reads CASSEHRGDNEKLFF. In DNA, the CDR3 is TGTGCCAGCAGTGAACACCGGGGAGATAATGAAAAACTGTTTTTT.

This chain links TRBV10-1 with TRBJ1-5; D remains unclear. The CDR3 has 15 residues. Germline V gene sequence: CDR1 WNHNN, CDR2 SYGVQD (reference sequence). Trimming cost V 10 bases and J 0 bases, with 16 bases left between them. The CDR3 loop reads CATPALFCSNQPQHF. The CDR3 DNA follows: TGCGCCACCCCCGCGCTTTTTTGTAGCAATCAGCCCCAGCATTTT.

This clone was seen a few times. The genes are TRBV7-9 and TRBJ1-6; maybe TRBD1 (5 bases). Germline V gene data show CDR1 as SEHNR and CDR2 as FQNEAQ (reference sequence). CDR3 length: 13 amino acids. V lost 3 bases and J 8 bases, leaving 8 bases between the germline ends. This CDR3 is CASSFGGDSPLHF. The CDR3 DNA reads TGTGCCAGCAGCTTTGGGGGAGATTCACCCCTCCACTTT. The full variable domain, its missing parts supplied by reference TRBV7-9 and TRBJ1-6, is DTGVSQNPRHKITKRGQNVTFRCDPISEHNRLYWYRQTLGQGPEFLTYFQNEAQLEKSRLLSDRFSAERPKGSFSTLEIQRTEQGDSAMYLCASSFGGDSPLHFGNGTRLTVT.

The CDR3 sequence is CAISEPNRRGGETQYF. As DNA, the CDR3 is TGTGCCATCAGTGAGCCCAACAGACGGGGAGGAGAGACCCAGTACTTC. This chain links TRBV10-3 with TRBJ2-5; TRBD2 is a possible D gene (6 bases). The germline V and J ends were trimmed by 2 bases and 4 bases, with 17 bases remaining between them. CDR3 length equals 16 residues. Per germline, CDR1 ENHRY and CDR2 SYGVKD.

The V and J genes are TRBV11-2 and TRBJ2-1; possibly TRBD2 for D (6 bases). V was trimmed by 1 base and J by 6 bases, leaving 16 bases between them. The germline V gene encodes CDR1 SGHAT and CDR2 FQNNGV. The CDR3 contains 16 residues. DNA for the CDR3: TGTGCCAGCAGCTTAGGTTCTGGCGGGGCGGGCAATGAGCAGTTCTTC. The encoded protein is CASSLGSGGAGNEQFF. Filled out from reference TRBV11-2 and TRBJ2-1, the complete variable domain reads EAGVAQSPRYKIIEKRQSVAFWCNPISGHATLYWYQQILGQGPKLLIQFQNNGVVDDSQLPKDRFSAERLKGVDSTLKIQPAKLEDSAVYLCASSLGSGGAGNEQFFGPGTRLTVL.

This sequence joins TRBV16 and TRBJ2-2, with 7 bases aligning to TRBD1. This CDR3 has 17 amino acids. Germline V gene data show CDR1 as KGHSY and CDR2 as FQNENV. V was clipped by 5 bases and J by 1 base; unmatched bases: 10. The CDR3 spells CASSVLQGLRNTGELFF. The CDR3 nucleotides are TGTGCCAGCAGCGTTTTACAGGGGTTGCGGAACACCGGGGAGCTGTTTTTT.

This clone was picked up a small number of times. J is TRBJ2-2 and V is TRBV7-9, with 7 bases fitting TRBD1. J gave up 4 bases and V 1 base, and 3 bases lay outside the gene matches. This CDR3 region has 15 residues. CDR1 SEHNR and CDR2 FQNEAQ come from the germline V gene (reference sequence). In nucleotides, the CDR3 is TGTGCCAGCAGCTTAGTGGGACAGCTCACCGGGGAGCTGTTTTTT. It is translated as CASSLVGQLTGELFF.

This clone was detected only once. CDR3 in DNA: TGTGCCAGCAGCTTAGACGTAGGCAGAAAGAATCAGCCCCAGCATTTT. It translates to CASSLDVGRKNQPQHF. The genes are TRBV7-2 and TRBJ1-5, with D hard to call. The CDR3 covers 16 residues. Germline CDR1 SGHTA, CDR2 FQGNSA. Deletions cut 1 base from V and 4 bases from J, with 14 bases between.

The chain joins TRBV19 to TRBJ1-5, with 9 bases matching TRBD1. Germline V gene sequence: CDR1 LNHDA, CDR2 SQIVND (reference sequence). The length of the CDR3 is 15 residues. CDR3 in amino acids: CASQDRGLSNQPQHF. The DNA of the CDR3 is TGTGCTTCACAGGACAGGGGTCTGAGCAATCAGCCCCAGCATTTT.

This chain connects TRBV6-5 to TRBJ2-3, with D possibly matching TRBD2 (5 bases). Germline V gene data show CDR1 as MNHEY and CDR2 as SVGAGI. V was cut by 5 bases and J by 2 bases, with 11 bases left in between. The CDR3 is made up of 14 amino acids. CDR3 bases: TGTGCCAGCAGTCAAAGGACTCACACAGATACGCAGTATTTT. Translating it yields CASSQRTHTDTQYF.

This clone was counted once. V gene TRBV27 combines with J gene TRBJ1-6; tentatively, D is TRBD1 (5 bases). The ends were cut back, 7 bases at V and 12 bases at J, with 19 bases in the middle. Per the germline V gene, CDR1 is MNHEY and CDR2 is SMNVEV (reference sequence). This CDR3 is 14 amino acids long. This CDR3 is CASKGGAGTQPLHF. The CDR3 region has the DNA TGTGCCAGCAAGGGTGGGGCAGGGACCCAACCCCTCCACTTT.

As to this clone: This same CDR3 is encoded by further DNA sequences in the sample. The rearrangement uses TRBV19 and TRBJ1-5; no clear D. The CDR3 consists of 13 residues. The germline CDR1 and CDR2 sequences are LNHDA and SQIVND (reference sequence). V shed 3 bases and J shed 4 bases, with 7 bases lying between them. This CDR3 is CASSIGGNQPQHF. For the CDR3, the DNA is TGTGCCAGTAGTATCGGAGGGAATCAGCCCCAGCATTTT.

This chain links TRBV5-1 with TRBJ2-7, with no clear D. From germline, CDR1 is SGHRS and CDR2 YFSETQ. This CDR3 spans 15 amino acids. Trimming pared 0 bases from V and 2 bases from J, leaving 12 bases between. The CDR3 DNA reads TGCGCCAGCAGCTTGGTGGCGGCCCAAACCTACGAGCAGTACTTC. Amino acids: CASSLVAAQTYEQYF.

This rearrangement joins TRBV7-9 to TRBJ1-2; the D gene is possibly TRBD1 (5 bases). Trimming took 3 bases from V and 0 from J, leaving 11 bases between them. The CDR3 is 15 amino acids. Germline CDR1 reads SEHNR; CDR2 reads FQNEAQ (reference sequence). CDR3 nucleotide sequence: TGTGCCAGCAGCTTTACAGGAACAGCTAACTATGGCTACACCTTC. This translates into CASSFTGTANYGYTF. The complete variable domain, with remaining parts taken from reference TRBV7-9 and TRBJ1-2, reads DTGVSQNPRHKITKRGQNVTFRCDPISEHNRLYWYRQTLGQGPEFLTYFQNEAQLEKSRLLSDRFSAERPKGSFSTLEIQRTEQGDSAMYLCASSFTGTANYGYTFGSGTRLTVV.

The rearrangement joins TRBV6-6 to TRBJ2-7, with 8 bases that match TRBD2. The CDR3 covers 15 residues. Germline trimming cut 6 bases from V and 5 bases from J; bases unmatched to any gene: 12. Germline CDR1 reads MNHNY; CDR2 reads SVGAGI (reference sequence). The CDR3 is CASRDTSGEIHEQYF. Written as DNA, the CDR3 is TGTGCCAGCAGGGACACTAGCGGAGAGATCCACGAGCAGTACTTC.

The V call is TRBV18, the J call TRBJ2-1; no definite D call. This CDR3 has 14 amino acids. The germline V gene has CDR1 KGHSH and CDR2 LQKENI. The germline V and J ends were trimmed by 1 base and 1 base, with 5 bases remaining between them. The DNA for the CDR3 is TGTGCCAGCTCACCACTCAGATCCTACAATGAGCAGTTCTTC. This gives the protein CASSPLRSYNEQFF.